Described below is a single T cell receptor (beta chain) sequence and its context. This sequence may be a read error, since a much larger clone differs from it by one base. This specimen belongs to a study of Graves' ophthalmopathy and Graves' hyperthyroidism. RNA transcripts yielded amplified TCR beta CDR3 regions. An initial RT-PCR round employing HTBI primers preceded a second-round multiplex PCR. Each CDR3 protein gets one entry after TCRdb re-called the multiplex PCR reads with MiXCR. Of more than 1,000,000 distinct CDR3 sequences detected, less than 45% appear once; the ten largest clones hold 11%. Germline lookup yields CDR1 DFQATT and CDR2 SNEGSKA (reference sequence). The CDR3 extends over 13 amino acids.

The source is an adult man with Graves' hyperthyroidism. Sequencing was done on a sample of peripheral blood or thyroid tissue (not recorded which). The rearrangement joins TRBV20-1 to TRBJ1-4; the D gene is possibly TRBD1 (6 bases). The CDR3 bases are TGCAGTGTTAGAAGGGGGGCGAGTGAAAAACTGTTTTTT. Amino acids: CSVRRGASEKLFF.